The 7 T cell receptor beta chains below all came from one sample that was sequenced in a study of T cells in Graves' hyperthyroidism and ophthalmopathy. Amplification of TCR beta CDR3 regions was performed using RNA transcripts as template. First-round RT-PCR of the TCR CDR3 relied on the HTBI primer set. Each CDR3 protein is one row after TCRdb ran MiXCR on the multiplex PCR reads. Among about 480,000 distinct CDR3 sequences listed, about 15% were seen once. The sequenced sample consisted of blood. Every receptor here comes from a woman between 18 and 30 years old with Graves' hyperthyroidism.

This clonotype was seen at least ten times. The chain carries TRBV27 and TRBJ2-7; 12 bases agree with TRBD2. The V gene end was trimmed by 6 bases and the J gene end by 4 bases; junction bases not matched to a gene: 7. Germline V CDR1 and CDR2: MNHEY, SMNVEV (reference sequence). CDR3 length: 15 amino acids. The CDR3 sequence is CASRETSGREYEQYF. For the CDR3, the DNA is TGTGCCAGCAGGGAGACTAGCGGGAGAGAGTACGAGCAGTACTTC.

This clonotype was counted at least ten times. The CDR3 sequence: CASSQVPTTSRSSYNEQFF. The CDR3 bases are TGTGCCAGCAGCCAAGTTCCGACTACCTCGCGGAGCTCCTACAATGAGCAGTTCTTC. The rearrangement uses TRBV14 and TRBJ2-1; D possibly corresponds to TRBD2 (5 bases). CDR1 and CDR2 from the germline V gene are SGHDN and FVKESK. Between the trimmed V and J ends, which lost 1 base and 0 bases, there was a span of 19 bases. This CDR3 is 19 amino acids long.

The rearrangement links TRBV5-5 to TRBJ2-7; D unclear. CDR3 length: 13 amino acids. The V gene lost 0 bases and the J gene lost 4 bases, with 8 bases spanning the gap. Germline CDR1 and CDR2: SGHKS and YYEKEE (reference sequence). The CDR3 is CASSLANRYEQYV. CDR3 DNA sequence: TGTGCCAGCAGCTTGGCCAACCGATACGAGCAGTACGTC.

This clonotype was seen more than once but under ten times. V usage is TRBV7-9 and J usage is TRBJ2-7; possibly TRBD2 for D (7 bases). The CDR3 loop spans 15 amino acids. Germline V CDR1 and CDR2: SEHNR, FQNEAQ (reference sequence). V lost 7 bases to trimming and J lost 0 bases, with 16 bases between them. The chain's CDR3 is CASTPGGGSSYEQYF. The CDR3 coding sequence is TGTGCCAGCACCCCCGGCGGGGGCAGCTCCTACGAGCAGTACTTC.

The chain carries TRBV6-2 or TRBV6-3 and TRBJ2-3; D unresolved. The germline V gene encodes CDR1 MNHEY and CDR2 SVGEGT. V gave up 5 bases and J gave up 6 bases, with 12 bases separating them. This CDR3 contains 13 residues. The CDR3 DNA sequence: TGTGCCAGCAGTCCCGGACCCTTGGATACGCAGTATTTT. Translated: CASSPGPLDTQYF.

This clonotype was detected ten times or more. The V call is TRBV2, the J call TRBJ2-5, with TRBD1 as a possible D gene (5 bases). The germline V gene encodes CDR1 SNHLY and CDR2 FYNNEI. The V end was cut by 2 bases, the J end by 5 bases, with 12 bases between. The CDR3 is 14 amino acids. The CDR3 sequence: CASSEYRPYETQYF. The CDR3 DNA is TGTGCCAGCAGTGAATACAGGCCTTACGAGACCCAGTACTTC.

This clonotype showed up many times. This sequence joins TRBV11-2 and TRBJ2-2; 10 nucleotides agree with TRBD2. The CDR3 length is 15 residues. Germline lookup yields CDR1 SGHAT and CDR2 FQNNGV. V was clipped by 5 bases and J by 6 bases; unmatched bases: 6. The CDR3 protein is CASSPFSGRPGELFF. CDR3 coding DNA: TGTGCCAGCAGCCCTTTTAGCGGGAGGCCCGGGGAGCTGTTTTTT.